Below, 29 T cell receptor beta chains from the same sample are listed, as sequenced in a study of siplizumab effects on memory and regulatory T cells. Only in-frame clones appear in the TCRdb table, and some are missing; sequencing was by immunoSEQ multiplex PCR. In the table there are about 56,000 clones, just over 95% of which are singletons. Sequenced sample: naive CD8+ T cells sorted from blood. The receptors come from a human donor in good health.

V gene TRBV6-6 combines with J gene TRBJ1-1; D remains unclear. Trimming shortened V by 0 bases and J by 3 bases, and 8 bases separated the two germline ends. The germline V gene has CDR1 MNHNY and CDR2 SVGAGI (reference sequence). This CDR3 spans 14 amino acids. The CDR3 DNA reads TGTGCCAGCAGTTACTCCGACGGATACACTGAAGCTTTCTTT. This encodes CASSYSDGYTEAFF.

J is TRBJ1-1 and V is TRBV4-1; D unclear. The germline gives CDR1 MGHRA, CDR2 YSYEKL. Trimming shortened V by 0 bases and J by 0 bases, and 8 bases separated the two germline ends. CDR3 length: 15 amino acids. The CDR3 spells CASSQEGFVNTEAFF. CDR3 sequence (DNA): TGCGCCAGCAGCCAAGAGGGGTTCGTGAACACTGAAGCTTTCTTT.

The chain carries TRBV27 and TRBJ2-7; 10 bases fit TRBD2. V dropped 3 bases and J dropped 3; count of bases not matched to a gene: 5. The CDR3 covers 15 residues. Germline V lookup: CDR1 MNHEY, CDR2 SMNVEV (reference sequence). CDR3 coding DNA: TGTGCCAGCAGTTTCGCTAGCGGGAGTGTCTACGAGCAGTACTTC. Translated: CASSFASGSVYEQYF.

The genes are TRBV7-6 and TRBJ2-3, with D possibly matching TRBD1 (5 bases). The CDR3 extends over 16 amino acids. Germline V gene lookup returns CDR1 SGHVS and CDR2 FNYEAQ. The V end lost 0 bases, the J end lost 0 bases, and 10 bases lay between the germline ends. The CDR3 protein is CASSLARGASTDTQYF. CDR3 DNA sequence: TGTGCCAGCAGCTTAGCGCGTGGGGCTAGCACAGATACGCAGTATTTT.

The gene calls are TRBV30 and TRBJ2-2; D remains unclear. V lost 7 bases to trimming and J lost 1 base, with 16 bases between them. The length of the CDR3 is 15 residues. Germline CDR1 is GTSNPN and CDR2 is SVGIG (reference sequence). The CDR3 loop reads CALEVGPMNTGELFF. The CDR3 bases are TGTGCCTTAGAAGTCGGGCCGATGAACACCGGGGAGCTGTTTTTT. The full variable domain, in which reference TRBV30 and TRBJ2-2 provide the parts outside the CDR3, is SQTIHQWPATLVQPVGSPLSLECTVEGTSNPNLYWYRQAAGRGLQLLFYSVGIGQISSEVPQNLSASRPQDRQFILSSKKLLLSDSGFYLCALEVGPMNTGELFFGEGSRLTVL.

The chain couples TRBV13 to TRBJ2-7, with 7 nucleotides matching TRBD2. Germline CDR1 and CDR2: PRHDT and FYEKMQ (reference sequence). V lost 5 bases, J lost 0 bases, and 4 bases stayed unmatched. The CDR3 spans 14 residues. This CDR3 is CASSHRDYSYEQYF. The CDR3 DNA reads TGTGCCAGCAGCCACCGGGACTACTCCTACGAGCAGTACTTC.

This chain links TRBV13 with TRBJ2-1, with D perhaps TRBD1 or TRBD2 (6 bases each). CDR1 and CDR2 from the germline V gene are PRHDT and FYEKMQ (reference sequence). The length of the CDR3 is 16 residues. Trimming took 5 bases from V and 0 from J, leaving 14 bases between them. CDR3 DNA sequence: TGTGCCAGCAGCCACGAGGGGGGAATCTCCTACAATGAGCAGTTCTTC. The encoded protein is CASSHEGGISYNEQFF. Filled out from reference TRBV13 and TRBJ2-1, the complete variable domain reads AAGVIQSPRHLIKEKRETATLKCYPIPRHDTVYWYQQGPGQDPQFLISFYEKMQSDKGSIPDRFSAQQFSDYHSELNMSSLELGDSALYFCASSHEGGISYNEQFFGPGTRLTVL.

The gene calls are TRBV7-8 and TRBJ2-7; weak D call: TRBD1 (6 bases). V was trimmed by 2 bases and J by 5 bases, leaving 16 bases between them. The germline gives CDR1 SGHVS, CDR2 FQNEAQ. The CDR3 is 15 amino acids. CDR3 in amino acids: CASSLIGGRGDEQYF. In DNA, the CDR3 is TGTGCCAGCAGCTTAATTGGTGGCAGGGGCGACGAGCAGTACTTC.

This rearrangement joins TRBV7-9 to TRBJ1-5, with D perhaps TRBD1 (6 bases). The CDR3 is made up of 13 amino acids. Germline CDR1 SEHNR, CDR2 FQNEAQ (reference sequence). The V end was cut by 5 bases, the J end by 6 bases, with 11 bases between. DNA of the CDR3: TGTGCCAGCAGCCCAGGGGTACGTCAGCCCCAGCATTTT. It translates to CASSPGVRQPQHF. The variable domain in full, completed from reference TRBV7-9 and TRBJ1-5, reads DTGVSQNPRHKITKRGQNVTFRCDPISEHNRLYWYRQTLGQGPEFLTYFQNEAQLEKSRLLSDRFSAERPKGSFSTLEIQRTEQGDSAMYLCASSPGVRQPQHFGDGTRLSIL.

V gene TRBV30 combines with J gene TRBJ2-7; D gene unclear. Trimming removed 3 bases from V and 1 base from J, with 7 bases in between. CDR1 is GTSNPN and CDR2 is SVGIG in the germline V gene (reference sequence). CDR3 length: 12 residues. DNA of the CDR3: TGTGCCTGGAGGAGCCAATCCTACGAGCAGTACTTC. Amino acid sequence: CAWRSQSYEQYF.

The chain recombines TRBV7-9 with TRBJ2-2; D unresolved. This CDR3 is 14 amino acids long. Trimming stripped 3 bases from V and 0 bases from J, with 5 bases between. CDR1 and CDR2 (germline): SEHNR, FQNEAQ (reference sequence). CDR3 region: CASSFDPNTGELFF. In nucleotides, the CDR3 is TGTGCCAGCAGCTTTGACCCGAACACCGGGGAGCTGTTTTTT.

The chain combines TRBV27 with TRBJ1-6; D gene ambiguous. CDR3 size: 14 residues. Germline V gives CDR1 MNHEY, CDR2 SMNVEV (reference sequence). V lost 4 bases to trimming and J lost 10 bases, with 14 bases between them. CDR3 amino acids: CASSYPSTGSPLHF. The CDR3 DNA reads as TGTGCCAGCAGTTACCCCTCGACGGGATCACCCCTCCACTTT.

This chain links TRBV19 with TRBJ1-2; 9 nucleotides align to TRBD1. Germline loops: CDR1 LNHDA, CDR2 SQIVND (reference sequence). There are 13 residues in the CDR3. With V trimmed by 6 bases and J by 4 bases, 3 bases remained unmatched. CDR3 bases: TGTGCCAGTAGCCGGGACAGGGTCTATGGCTACACCTTC. Translated, it gives CASSRDRVYGYTF.

This chain links TRBV27 with TRBJ2-7; TRBD2 aligns across 8 bases. Germline V gene sequence: CDR1 MNHEY, CDR2 SMNVEV (reference sequence). The CDR3 spans 15 residues. The V gene end was trimmed by 5 bases and the J gene end by 5 bases; junction bases not matched to a gene: 11. CDR3 loop: CASSPAGREVDEQYF. The CDR3 DNA is TGTGCCAGCAGTCCCGCGGGGCGGGAGGTCGACGAGCAGTACTTC.

The J gene is TRBJ1-3, the V gene TRBV29-1; D is uncertain. V was shortened by 0 bases and J by 0 bases, with 6 bases between the two germline ends. The CDR3 extends over 14 amino acids. From germline, CDR1 is SQVTM and CDR2 ANQGSEA. In nucleotides, the CDR3 is TGCAGCGTTGAAGATCCGTTCTCTGGAAACACCATATATTTT. Encoded protein: CSVEDPFSGNTIYF. Based on the CDR3 plus reference TRBV29-1 and TRBJ1-3, the full variable domain is SAVISQKPSRDICQRGTSLTIQCQVDSQVTMMFWYRQQPGQSLTLIATANQGSEATYESGFVIDKFPISRPNLTFSTLTVSNMSPEDSSIYLCSVEDPFSGNTIYFGEGSWLTVV.

The rearrangement links TRBV12-5 to TRBJ2-1; a weak D match, TRBD1 (5 bases). Trimming took off 1 base at V and 8 bases at J, with 9 bases between the two ends. Germline assignment: CDR1 LGHNT and CDR2 FRNRAP. The CDR3 covers 13 residues. The CDR3 here is CASGLEGYDEQFF. The CDR3 bases are TGTGCTAGTGGTTTGGAGGGGTATGATGAGCAGTTCTTC.

This clone was counted once. The chain recombines TRBV4-3 with TRBJ2-7; 7 positions match TRBD2. V shed 1 base, J shed 2 bases, and the junction held 8 bases outside the gene matches. From germline, CDR1 is LGHNA and CDR2 YSLEER. CDR3 length: 16 residues. CDR3 sequence (DNA): TGCGCCAGCAGCCAAGTTTTGGGGGGGGACCCCTACGAGCAGTACTTC. Translation gives CASSQVLGGDPYEQYF.

J is TRBJ1-5 and V is TRBV10-3; D might be TRBD1 (5 bases). Germline assignment: CDR1 ENHRY and CDR2 SYGVKD. The CDR3 sequence is 15 residues long. The V gene lost 3 bases and the J gene lost 1 base, with 10 bases spanning the gap. The CDR3 protein is CAISDPQGSNQPQHF. The DNA for the CDR3 is TGTGCCATCAGTGACCCCCAGGGAAGCAATCAGCCCCAGCATTTT.

The chain couples TRBV7-9 to TRBJ2-5; D unclear. The germline V gene has CDR1 SEHNR and CDR2 FQNEAQ (reference sequence). The CDR3 contains 13 residues. V was cut by 5 bases and J by 5 bases, with 12 bases left in between. DNA of the CDR3: TGTGCCAGCAGCCCCCCCGCGGAGGAGACCCAGTACTTC. It encodes CASSPPAEETQYF.

V gene TRBV5-1 combines with J gene TRBJ2-3, with D possibly TRBD1 on 6 matching bases. CDR1 is SGHRS and CDR2 is YFSETQ in the germline V gene. Trimming took 1 base from V and 2 from J, leaving 8 bases between them. The CDR3 has 14 amino acids. For the CDR3, the DNA is TGCGCCAGCAGCTTGCGGGACACCACAGATACGCAGTATTTT. Protein: CASSLRDTTDTQYF.

A single count supports this clone. The chain recombines TRBV30 with TRBJ2-2; D perhaps matches TRBD2 (5 bases). In germline, CDR1 is GTSNPN, CDR2 SVGIG (reference sequence). There are 15 residues in the CDR3. V was pared by 4 bases and J by 7 bases, with 19 bases between. The CDR3 DNA is TGTGCCTGGACCACGACAAGAGGGTGGGACGGGGAGCTGTTTTTT. It specifies CAWTTTRGWDGELFF.

This chain links TRBV9 with TRBJ2-7; 9 bases are shared with TRBD2. The J segment lost 4 bases and the V segment lost 7 bases, leaving 3 bases of the junction unmatched. The CDR3 extends over 12 amino acids. Germline CDR1 reads SGDLS; CDR2 reads YYNGEE. This CDR3 reads CASGTSHYEQYF. Here the CDR3 DNA reads TGTGCCAGCGGGACTAGCCATTACGAGCAGTACTTC.

The V and J genes are TRBV9 and TRBJ1-4, with D possibly being TRBD1 (6 bases). The CDR3 has 15 amino acids. Germline loops: CDR1 SGDLS, CDR2 YYNGEE. Trimming stripped 3 bases from V and 8 bases from J, with 17 bases between. The CDR3 DNA reads TGTGCCAGCAGCGAAAGTAGTCAGGGGAGGGAAAAACTGTTTTTT. This sequence encodes CASSESSQGREKLFF.

This chain connects TRBV19 to TRBJ1-3; D is unclear. V was clipped by 6 bases and J by 0 bases, with 6 bases between them. The CDR3 totals 13 residues. Germline loops: CDR1 LNHDA, CDR2 SQIVND (reference sequence). The CDR3 sequence: CASRIRSGNTIYF. CDR3 nucleotide sequence: TGTGCCAGTAGGATTCGCTCTGGAAACACCATATATTTT.

The gene calls are TRBV30 and TRBJ2-3, with a possible D match to TRBD1 (6 bases). This CDR3 has 13 amino acids. Between the trimmed V and J ends, which lost 0 bases and 3 bases, there was a span of 7 bases. The germline gives CDR1 GTSNPN, CDR2 SVGIG (reference sequence). CDR3 region: CAWSVQGTDTQYF. As DNA, the CDR3 is TGTGCCTGGAGTGTACAGGGAACAGATACGCAGTATTTT.

The genes are TRBV2 and TRBJ1-1; no clear D gene. Looked up from germline, CDR1 is SNHLY and CDR2 is FYNNEI. This CDR3 is built from 11 residues. The V end lost 3 bases, the J end lost 7 bases, and 6 bases lay between the germline ends. The CDR3 sequence is CASSEEYEAFF. CDR3 DNA sequence: TGTGCCAGCAGTGAGGAGTATGAAGCTTTCTTT.

V is TRBV5-6 and J is TRBJ2-3; 10 bases map to TRBD2. The CDR3 contains 15 residues. Trimming cost V 5 bases and J 4 bases; bases outside gene matches: 7. Germline loops: CDR1 SGHDT, CDR2 YYEEEE. The CDR3: CASRTLAGVADTQYF. DNA for the CDR3: TGTGCCAGCAGAACTCTAGCGGGAGTGGCAGATACGCAGTATTTT.

The chain uses TRBV9 and TRBJ1-2; D gene ambiguous. From germline, CDR1 is SGDLS and CDR2 YYNGEE. This CDR3 has 18 residues. V was shortened by 3 bases and J by 4 bases, with 25 bases between the two germline ends. CDR3 sequence: CASSGRMGTPAVTYGYTF. Written as DNA, the CDR3 is TGTGCCAGCAGCGGAAGGATGGGTACTCCCGCTGTGACCTATGGCTACACCTTC.

The J gene is TRBJ1-2, the V gene TRBV28, with D tentatively TRBD1 (5 bases). V lost 1 base and J 1 base, leaving 19 bases between the germline ends. The CDR3 consists of 18 residues. CDR1 is MDHEN and CDR2 is SYDVKM in the germline V gene. CDR3 bases: TGTGCCAGCAGTTTATATTTTTCCCTCGGGGGGAGTAACTATGGCTACACCTTC. Its protein is CASSLYFSLGGSNYGYTF.